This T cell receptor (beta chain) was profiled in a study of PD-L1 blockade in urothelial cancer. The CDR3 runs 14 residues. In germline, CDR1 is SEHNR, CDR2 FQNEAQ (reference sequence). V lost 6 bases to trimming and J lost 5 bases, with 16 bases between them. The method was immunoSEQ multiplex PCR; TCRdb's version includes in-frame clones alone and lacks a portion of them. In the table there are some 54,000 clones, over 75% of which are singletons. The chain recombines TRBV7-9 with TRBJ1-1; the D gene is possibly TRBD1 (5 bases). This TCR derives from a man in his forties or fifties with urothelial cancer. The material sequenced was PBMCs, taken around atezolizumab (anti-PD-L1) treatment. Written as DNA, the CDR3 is TGTGCCAGCAGACCCGACAGTGCCTTAACTGAAGCTTTCTTT. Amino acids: CASRPDSALTEAFF.